This TCR beta chain is from a study of blood T cell repertoires in COVID-19. The CDR3 is 14 residues long. After removal of 4 bases from V and 3 bases from J, the junction contained 1 base not matched to a gene. Germline V gene sequence: CDR1 LGHDT, CDR2 YNNKEL (reference sequence). Here immunoSEQ multiplex PCR was the method, and the copy in TCRdb shows in-frame clones only, minus some. The data hold about 150,000 clones, with about 83% observed a single time. The clonotype originates from a woman aged 65 to 85 who had recovered from COVID-19. Specimen: peripheral blood. The genes are TRBV3-1 (or the pseudogene TRBV3-2) and TRBJ1-1, with 11 bases that match TRBD1. In nucleotides, the CDR3 is TGTGCCAGCAGCCCGGGACAGGGGGACACTGAAGCTTTCTTT. Amino acid sequence: CASSPGQGDTEAFF.